One sample yielded the 27 T cell receptor beta chains listed below, sequenced in a study of blood T cell repertoires in COVID-19. Sequencing was performed with immunoSEQ multiplex PCR; in TCRdb, only in-frame clones are kept and a portion is missing. The sample has under 150,000 clones; roughly 90% are singletons. The material sequenced was peripheral blood. These receptors originate from a man aged 50-60 years with active or convalescent COVID-19.

The sample holds one count of this clone. The chain couples TRBV19 to TRBJ2-1, with 14 bases matching TRBD2. With 3 bases clipped from V and 9 bases from J, the junction kept 10 bases outside the gene matches. Germline loops: CDR1 LNHDA, CDR2 SQIVND (reference sequence). The CDR3 spans 17 residues. The CDR3 bases are TGTGCCAGTAGTATCCTCACCGGGACTAGCGGGGGATGTGAGCAGTTCTTC. Translation gives CASSILTGTSGGCEQFF.

CDR3 DNA sequence: TGTGCCAGCAGCCAAAGACTAGCGGGAGTAGGGGAGCAGTACTTC. Its protein is CASSQRLAGVGEQYF. This chain connects TRBV3-1 (or the pseudogene TRBV3-2) to TRBJ2-7, with 12 bases identical to TRBD2. This CDR3 region has 15 residues. J gave up 7 bases and V 2 bases, and 6 bases lay outside the gene matches. Germline loops: CDR1 LGHDT, CDR2 YNNKEL (reference sequence).

The chain is built from TRBV11-2 and TRBJ2-3, with a possible D match to TRBD1 (5 bases). Germline CDR1 and CDR2: SGHAT and FQNNGV. Trimming pared 5 bases from V and 5 bases from J, leaving 8 bases between. This CDR3 has 12 amino acids. The CDR3 coding sequence is TGTGCCAGCAGCATTAGGGGAGATACGCAGTATTTT. Translated: CASSIRGDTQYF.

The chain has TRBV5-1 and TRBJ1-1; perhaps TRBD1 as D (5 bases). The CDR3 totals 14 residues. The germline CDR1 and CDR2 sequences are SGHRS and YFSETQ. V lost 6 bases, J lost 1 base, and 13 bases lay in between. In DNA, the CDR3 is TGCGCCAGCACACAAATCCAGGGGAACACTGAAGCTTTCTTT. Its protein product is CASTQIQGNTEAFF.

This chain links TRBV18 with TRBJ2-7, with TRBD1 matching 8 bases. V was pared by 3 bases and J by 3 bases, with 7 bases of the junction left unmatched. The CDR3 is 15 residues long. Germline V lookup: CDR1 KGHSH, CDR2 LQKENI. The CDR3 protein is CASSPRKDRDYEQYF. The CDR3 DNA sequence: TGTGCCAGCTCACCTAGAAAGGACAGGGACTACGAGCAGTACTTC.

V is TRBV3-1 (or the pseudogene TRBV3-2) and J is TRBJ1-2; possible D gene TRBD1, 6 bases. The CDR3 loop spans 15 amino acids. The V gene's germline CDR1 is LGHDT and CDR2 YNNKEL (reference sequence). Between the trimmed V and J ends, which lost 4 bases and 4 bases, there was a span of 16 bases. The chain's CDR3 is CASSPVPDSTYGYTF. The CDR3 DNA reads TGTGCCAGCAGCCCCGTTCCGGACAGTACCTATGGCTACACCTTC.

V gene TRBV25-1 combines with J gene TRBJ1-1; 9 bases are shared with TRBD1. This CDR3 is built from 13 residues. CDR1 and CDR2 (germline): MGHDK, SYGVNS. J gave up 3 bases and V 6 bases, and 2 bases lay outside the gene matches. CDR3 residues: CASRDRGYTEAFF. The CDR3 DNA follows: TGTGCCAGCAGAGACAGGGGGTACACTGAAGCTTTCTTT.

The rearrangement links TRBV12-5 to TRBJ1-5; D is unclear. CDR1 and CDR2 (germline): LGHNT, FRNRAP. Between the trimmed V and J ends, which lost 5 bases and 5 bases, there was a span of 13 bases. The CDR3 covers 14 residues. The CDR3 sequence: CASGPSGRDQPQHF. The CDR3, as DNA: TGTGCTAGTGGTCCCTCGGGGAGAGATCAGCCCCAGCATTTT.

The rearrangement links TRBV2 to TRBJ1-5; TRBD1 aligns across 9 bases. The CDR3 totals 15 residues. V trimming: 6 bases; J trimming: 2 bases; junction bases outside the gene matches: 5. Germline V gives CDR1 SNHLY, CDR2 FYNNEI. Here the CDR3 reads CASRAGQGGNQPQHF. DNA of the CDR3: TGTGCCAGCAGGGCGGGACAGGGTGGCAATCAGCCCCAGCATTTT.

There are a few counts of this clone. This rearrangement joins TRBV5-4 to TRBJ2-1, with 10 bases matching TRBD2. The CDR3 is 18 residues long. The ends lost 2 bases at V and 2 bases at J; junction bases unmatched: 10. In germline, CDR1 is SGHNT, CDR2 YYREEE (reference sequence). The CDR3 coding sequence is TGTGCCAGCAGCTTCGGACACCTTAGCGGGAGGCCCTACAATGAGCAGTTCTTC. Residues: CASSFGHLSGRPYNEQFF.

The chain joins TRBV7-2 to TRBJ2-7, with 12 nucleotides matching TRBD2. There are 17 residues in the CDR3. V lost 2 bases, J lost 1 base, and 6 bases stayed unmatched. Germline assignment: CDR1 SGHTA and CDR2 FQGNSA. The CDR3, as DNA: TGTGCCAGCAGCTTAACACTAGCGGGGGGCAATTCCTACGAGCAGTACTTC. It codes for CASSLTLAGGNSYEQYF.

The chain combines TRBV10-3 with TRBJ2-1; TRBD2 matches at 12 bases. Germline V lookup: CDR1 ENHRY, CDR2 SYGVKD. The CDR3 spans 14 residues. With 6 bases clipped from V and 7 bases from J, the junction kept 4 bases outside the gene matches. This CDR3 is CAIRLAGGSNEQFF. In nucleotides, the CDR3 is TGTGCCATCAGACTAGCGGGAGGCTCAAATGAGCAGTTCTTC.

This clone was detected a few times. This sequence joins TRBV25-1 and TRBJ2-3; the match to TRBD2 covers 12 bases. From germline, CDR1 is MGHDK and CDR2 SYGVNS. This CDR3 contains 15 residues. The V segment lost 5 bases and the J segment 8 bases; nucleotides outside the gene matches: 8. The DNA for the CDR3 is TGTGCCAGCAGTCGAACTAGCGGGGGGCCTGGTACGCAGTATTTT. This gives the protein CASSRTSGGPGTQYF.

The chain carries TRBV7-8 and TRBJ2-3, with D uncertain. This CDR3 is 14 amino acids long. Germline CDR1 and CDR2: SGHVS and FQNEAQ. V was clipped by 0 bases and J by 0 bases, with 4 bases between them. CDR3: CASSLARSTDTQYF. The CDR3 DNA follows: TGTGCCAGCAGCTTAGCCAGGAGCACAGATACGCAGTATTTT.

This chain joins TRBV7-8 and TRBJ2-2, with D possibly TRBD1 on 6 matching bases. This CDR3 has 15 residues. V was clipped by 4 bases and J by 2 bases, with 11 bases between them. Looked up from germline, CDR1 is SGHVS and CDR2 is FQNEAQ. The CDR3 loop reads CASSSRTDNTGELFF. CDR3 nucleotides: TGTGCCAGCAGCTCACGGACAGACAACACCGGGGAGCTGTTTTTT.

The chain carries TRBV15 and TRBJ1-5, with D uncertain. V was pared by 0 bases and J by 3 bases, with 3 bases between. The CDR3 runs 13 residues. Germline CDR1 is LNHNV and CDR2 is YYDKDF (reference sequence). The CDR3 DNA reads as TGTGCCACCAGCAGAGATCTCAATCAGCCCCAGCATTTT. Translated: CATSRDLNQPQHF.

The chain links TRBV6-2 or TRBV6-3 to TRBJ2-3; 8 bases agree with TRBD2. This CDR3 spans 16 amino acids. V dropped 0 bases and J dropped 6; count of bases not matched to a gene: 8. Germline assignment: CDR1 MNHEY and CDR2 SVGEGT. The CDR3 DNA is TGTGCCAGCAGTTACTCAGGAGCGGGGGCCGGGGATACGCAGTATTTT. Its translation is CASSYSGAGAGDTQYF.

This clone was seen only once. CDR3 region: CASSSNQGDFGEKLFF. As DNA, the CDR3 is TGTGCCAGCAGTTCTAATCAGGGTGATTTCGGTGAAAAACTGTTTTTT. V gene TRBV6-2 or TRBV6-3 combines with J gene TRBJ1-4, with a tentative D call TRBD1 (5 bases). Trimming cost V 4 bases and J 7 bases, with 19 bases left between them. CDR1 is MNHEY, CDR2 SVGEGT, per germline. This CDR3 spans 16 amino acids.

The V and J genes are TRBV5-6 and TRBJ2-7; 7 bases are shared with TRBD1. The CDR3 totals 15 residues. With V trimmed by 0 bases and J by 2 bases, 5 bases remained unmatched. Germline V gene data show CDR1 as SGHDT and CDR2 as YYEEEE. The chain's CDR3 is CASSLDRGGTYEQYF. The CDR3 coding sequence is TGTGCCAGCAGCTTGGACAGGGGCGGAACCTACGAGCAGTACTTC.

The gene calls are TRBV27 and TRBJ2-5; possibly TRBD1 for D (6 bases). The germline gives CDR1 MNHEY, CDR2 SMNVEV (reference sequence). Trimming removed 3 bases at V and 5 bases at J, with 10 bases between. The CDR3 has 13 residues. CDR3 region: CASSFTGMETQYF. The CDR3 DNA reads as TGTGCCAGCAGTTTTACAGGGATGGAGACCCAGTACTTC.

This clone was counted once. The chain recombines TRBV6-2 or TRBV6-3 with TRBJ1-1; 8 bases align to TRBD1. The germline gives CDR1 MNHEY, CDR2 SVGEGT. With V trimmed by 6 bases and J by 5 bases, 17 bases remained unmatched. This CDR3 has 17 residues. CDR3 coding DNA: TGTGCCAGCAGCATGCGGACAGGGCGTACTTTGGGAACTGAAGCTTTCTTT. It codes for CASSMRTGRTLGTEAFF.

The chain joins TRBV6-5 to TRBJ2-1; 10 bases are a match to TRBD1. The germline CDR1 and CDR2 sequences are MNHEY and SVGAGI. The V and J ends lost 6 bases and 10 bases, in that order; junction bases with no gene match: 9. The CDR3 has 14 residues. The CDR3 DNA is TGTGCCAGCAGCCCGCCGGGACAGGGGCGAGAGCAGTTCTTC. This gives the protein CASSPPGQGREQFF.

The chain recombines TRBV4-1 with TRBJ2-1; TRBD2 matches 11 bases. After removal of 3 bases from V and 0 bases from J, the junction contained 4 bases not matched to a gene. The CDR3 length is 17 residues. Germline V gives CDR1 MGHRA, CDR2 YSYEKL. Here the CDR3 reads CASSHASGGSSYNEQFF. CDR3 nucleotide sequence: TGCGCCAGCAGCCATGCTAGCGGGGGGAGCTCCTACAATGAGCAGTTCTTC.

The chain employs TRBV14 and TRBJ2-3; D remains unclear. The V gene lost 2 bases and the J gene lost 1 base, with 7 bases spanning the gap. Germline values: CDR1 SGHDN, CDR2 FVKESK. The CDR3 has 14 residues. CDR3 protein: CASSQLQGTDTQYF. The CDR3 DNA sequence: TGTGCCAGCAGCCAACTTCAGGGCACAGATACGCAGTATTTT.

The chain carries TRBV19 and TRBJ2-7; maybe TRBD1 (6 bases). The CDR3 length is 13 residues. The V gene lost 6 bases and the J gene lost 7 bases, with 16 bases spanning the gap. CDR1 is LNHDA, CDR2 SQIVND, per germline (reference sequence). The CDR3 coding sequence is TGTGCCAGTAGCGATTTTGGGGGCTGGGAGCAGTACTTC. Translating gives CASSDFGGWEQYF.

The chain links TRBV15 to TRBJ1-4, with a weak D call TRBD1 (5 bases). CDR3 size: 16 residues. Germline CDR1 and CDR2: LNHNV and YYDKDF (reference sequence). V lost 0 bases and J lost 8, with 16 bases in between. DNA of the CDR3: TGTGCCACCAGCAGAGATCCCGGGGGAATCGGGGAAAAACTGTTTTTT. Its protein is CATSRDPGGIGEKLFF.

This clone was detected only once. The chain couples TRBV9 to TRBJ2-5; 8 nucleotides agree with TRBD2. Germline V gives CDR1 SGDLS, CDR2 YYNGEE. V dropped 1 base and J dropped 1; count of bases not matched to a gene: 6. The CDR3 runs to 16 residues. CDR3 in amino acids: CASSVQSGLVQETQYF. CDR3 DNA: TGTGCCAGCAGCGTACAGTCGGGACTAGTCCAAGAGACCCAGTACTTC. Based on the CDR3 plus reference TRBV9 and TRBJ2-5, the full variable domain is DSGVTQTPKHLITATGQRVTLRCSPRSGDLSVYWYQQSLDQGLQFLIQYYNGEERAKGNILERFSAQQFPDLHSELNLSSLELGDSALYFCASSVQSGLVQETQYFGPGTRLLVL.